These 8 T cell receptor beta chains were all obtained from the same sample, sequenced in a study of cytomegalovirus exposure and HLA in healthy donors. Use of 60 Vbeta and 13 Jbeta primers characterized the PCR. Only in-frame clones appear in the TCRdb table, and some are missing; sequencing was by immunoSEQ multiplex PCR. The profile shows about 50,000 clones, about three quarters of them singletons. Sequenced: PBMCs. Source of these receptors: a woman aged 45-59 years in good health and CMV-seronegative.

In nucleotides, the CDR3 is TGTGCCAGCAGGTCAGGGGGGCATGAGCAGTTCTTC. Encoded protein: CASRSGGHEQFF. V and J are TRBV6-1 and TRBJ2-1; tentatively, D is TRBD1 (7 bases). V was trimmed by 6 bases and J by 8 bases, leaving 11 bases between them. Germline lookup yields CDR1 MNHNS and CDR2 SASEGT. The CDR3 spans 12 residues.

This clone was seen more than once but under ten times. The chain employs TRBV13 and TRBJ2-7; a weak D match, TRBD2 (6 bases). There are 16 residues in the CDR3. Germline assignment: CDR1 PRHDT and CDR2 FYEKMQ (reference sequence). Trimming removed 4 bases at V and 2 bases at J, with 18 bases between. CDR3 nucleotide sequence: TGTGCCAGCAGCTCCCAATTAGCGGTGAATGCCTACGAGCAGTACTTC. The encoded protein is CASSSQLAVNAYEQYF.

CDR3 protein: CASSTSTGLNEKLFF. The CDR3 DNA is TGTGCCAGTAGTACTTCGACAGGACTTAATGAAAAACTGTTTTTT. The chain has TRBV19 and TRBJ1-4; maybe TRBD1 (6 bases). V lost 4 bases and J 4 bases, leaving 13 bases between the germline ends. Germline CDR1 is LNHDA and CDR2 is SQIVND (reference sequence). The CDR3 consists of 15 residues.

The chain has TRBV6-5 and TRBJ2-3; 8 nucleotides line up with TRBD2. The CDR3 has 14 amino acids. CDR1 and CDR2 from the germline V gene are MNHEY and SVGAGI. V trimming: 7 bases; J trimming: 0 bases; junction bases outside the gene matches: 3. This CDR3 is CASKASGSTDTQYF. CDR3 sequence (DNA): TGTGCCAGCAAGGCTAGCGGGAGCACAGATACGCAGTATTTT.

This clone was observed a few times. CDR3 sequence (DNA): TGTGCCTGGAGGCGCAGTGGCGGATCGGAAAAACTGTTTTTT. Translated, it gives CAWRRSGGSEKLFF. The rearrangement links TRBV30 to TRBJ1-4, with D uncertain. Trimming shortened V by 3 bases and J by 8 bases, and 16 bases separated the two germline ends. This CDR3 contains 14 residues. Per the germline V gene, CDR1 is GTSNPN and CDR2 is SVGIG (reference sequence).

This sequence joins TRBV2 and TRBJ1-1; 9 bases match TRBD1. V shed 7 bases, J shed 4 bases, and the junction held 7 bases outside the gene matches. The germline V gene encodes CDR1 SNHLY and CDR2 FYNNEI. This CDR3 region has 14 residues. The CDR3 loop reads CASKKPGQGTEAFF. CDR3 nucleotide sequence: TGTGCCAGCAAAAAACCGGGACAGGGCACTGAAGCTTTCTTT.

The chain couples TRBV19 to TRBJ1-5; D is uncertain. V lost 5 bases, J lost 5 bases, and 13 bases lay in between. CDR1 is LNHDA, CDR2 SQIVND, per germline (reference sequence). The CDR3 is 14 amino acids. This CDR3 is CASSGNGEHQPQHF. DNA for the CDR3: TGTGCCAGTAGTGGAAACGGAGAACATCAGCCCCAGCATTTT.

This clone was counted a few times. This rearrangement joins TRBV29-1 to TRBJ1-4; the D gene is possibly TRBD1 (6 bases). Per germline, CDR1 SQVTM and CDR2 ANQGSEA. The CDR3 totals 13 residues. Trimming left V 8 bases short and J 5 bases short, with 15 bases between. The CDR3 DNA reads as TGCAGCACCGCGGACAGCTCAAATGAAAAACTGTTTTTT. Its translation is CSTADSSNEKLFF.